The 17 T cell receptor beta chains listed next were all sequenced from one sample in a study of blood T cell repertoires in COVID-19. Sequencing used immunoSEQ multiplex PCR; TCRdb keeps in-frame clones, though not all of them. The profile shows around 300,000 clones, roughly 86% of them singletons. The source material was PBMCs or T cells enriched from blood (not recorded which). The receptors stem from a woman in her twenties or thirties who had recovered from COVID-19.

The chain recombines TRBV30 with TRBJ2-7, with 11 positions matching TRBD1. CDR1 and CDR2 (germline): GTSNPN, SVGIG (reference sequence). J lost 7 bases, V lost 3 bases, and 5 bases had no gene match. The length of the CDR3 is 13 residues. CDR3: CAWSTGQGGEQYF. The CDR3 DNA reads TGTGCCTGGAGCACGGGACAGGGGGGTGAGCAGTACTTC.

Only a few counts were recorded for this clone. The chain uses TRBV7-6 and TRBJ2-7; TRBD1 matches at 7 bases. The CDR3 runs 15 residues. Germline CDR1 and CDR2: SGHVS and FNYEAQ. The V segment lost 5 bases and the J segment 0 bases; nucleotides outside the gene matches: 7. The CDR3 region has the DNA TGTGCCAGCAGCCCCGGGACAGACTTCTCCTACGAGCAGTACTTC. It encodes CASSPGTDFSYEQYF. The variable domain in full, with the rest retrieved from reference TRBV7-6 and TRBJ2-7, is GAGVSQSPRYKVTKRGQDVALRCDPISGHVSLYWYRQALGQGPEFLTYFNYEAQQDKSGLPNDRFSAERPEGSISTLTIQRTEQRDSAMYRCASSPGTDFSYEQYFGPGTRLTVT.

The chain carries TRBV27 and TRBJ1-2; D gene unclear. Trimming stripped 5 bases from V and 2 bases from J, with 15 bases between. Germline CDR1 is MNHEY and CDR2 is SMNVEV (reference sequence). The CDR3 totals 15 residues. The CDR3 bases are TGTGCCAGCAGTCAAAAAATGTTCAGGAACTATGGCTACACCTTC. Translating gives CASSQKMFRNYGYTF.

In this sample, this clone turned up once. The gene calls are TRBV30 and TRBJ1-1; 11 nucleotides match TRBD1. Germline V gives CDR1 GTSNPN, CDR2 SVGIG (reference sequence). J lost 4 bases, V lost 2 bases, and 9 bases had no gene match. The CDR3 loop spans 16 amino acids. DNA of the CDR3: TGTGCCTGGAGTCCGGGGGGGACAGGGGGAAGCACTGAAGCTTTCTTT. Amino acids: CAWSPGGTGGSTEAFF.

The rearrangement uses TRBV28 and TRBJ2-1; 9 bases are a match to TRBD2. With V trimmed by 5 bases and J by 5 bases, 16 bases remained unmatched. Germline V gene data show CDR1 as MDHEN and CDR2 as SYDVKM. This CDR3 spans 18 amino acids. CDR3 in DNA: TGTGCCAGCAGTACCCTGACAATAGCGGGAGTTGGGGACAATGAGCAGTTCTTC. Amino acid sequence: CASSTLTIAGVGDNEQFF.

This rearrangement joins TRBV28 to TRBJ2-3, with 13 bases fitting TRBD2. With V trimmed by 5 bases and J by 2 bases, 13 bases remained unmatched. CDR3 size: 19 residues. Germline values: CDR1 MDHEN, CDR2 SYDVKM. The CDR3 sequence is CASSRVPGLAGLFTDTQYF. The CDR3 DNA reads as TGTGCCAGCAGTCGCGTCCCGGGACTAGCGGGACTCTTCACAGATACGCAGTATTTT.

This chain connects TRBV6-5 to TRBJ1-5, with D maybe TRBD1 (5 bases). CDR3 length: 16 amino acids. Germline V gene lookup returns CDR1 MNHEY and CDR2 SVGAGI. The V and J ends lost 6 bases and 2 bases respectively, with 17 bases between them. The CDR3 sequence: CASSYETALGNQPQHF. The CDR3, as DNA: TGTGCCAGCAGCTACGAGACAGCCTTGGGCAATCAGCCCCAGCATTTT.

V is TRBV11-3 and J is TRBJ2-5; D perhaps matches TRBD1 (5 bases). Germline values: CDR1 SGHNT, CDR2 YENEEA. This CDR3 contains 16 residues. Trimming took 5 bases from V and 3 from J, leaving 19 bases between them. The CDR3 sequence is CASSPLDSLQEETQYF. The DNA of the CDR3 is TGTGCCAGCAGCCCCCTAGACAGCCTCCAGGAAGAGACCCAGTACTTC.

The chain links TRBV4-3 to TRBJ1-5; D is ambiguous. Trimming took 4 bases from V and 4 from J, leaving 8 bases between them. The CDR3 is 13 amino acids. Germline values: CDR1 LGHNA, CDR2 YSLEER. DNA of the CDR3: TGCGCCAGCAGCCTGAGCACGAATCAGCCCCAGCATTTT. Translation: CASSLSTNQPQHF.

This rearrangement joins TRBV18 to TRBJ1-4; TRBD1 aligns across 10 bases. The V and J ends lost 2 bases and 8 bases, in that order; junction bases with no gene match: 14. From germline, CDR1 is KGHSH and CDR2 LQKENI. This CDR3 has 18 amino acids. In DNA form, the CDR3 reads TGTGCCAGCTCACCAAGAATGGGACAGGGGCCCTCGAAGGAAAAACTGTTTTTT. Translation: CASSPRMGQGPSKEKLFF.

The CDR3: CASSPRGGPSSGNTIYF. CDR3 in DNA: TGTGCCAGCTCACCCCGCGGAGGGCCGAGCTCTGGAAACACCATATATTTT. The chain carries TRBV18 and TRBJ1-3; D ambiguous. Per the germline V gene, CDR1 is KGHSH and CDR2 is LQKENI. V was pared by 3 bases and J by 0 bases, with 15 bases between. The CDR3 has 17 amino acids.

The rearrangement uses TRBV7-2 and TRBJ2-7; 13 bases line up with TRBD2. The trim removed 5 bases at V and 7 bases at J, leaving 8 bases unmatched. Germline loops: CDR1 SGHTA, CDR2 FQGNSA. CDR3 length: 15 amino acids. The CDR3 DNA reads as TGTGCCAGCAGCCACCCGGGACTAGCGGGGAGAGAGCAGTACTTC. This encodes CASSHPGLAGREQYF. Full variable domain (outside the CDR3, taken from reference TRBV7-2 and TRBJ2-7): GAGVSQSPSNKVTEKGKDVELRCDPISGHTALYWYRQSLGQGLEFLIYFQGNSAPDKSGLPSDRFSAERTGGSVSTLTIQRTQQEDSAVYLCASSHPGLAGREQYFGPGTRLTVT.

The V and J genes are TRBV25-1 and TRBJ1-1, with 9 nucleotides matching TRBD1. The V and J ends lost 3 bases and 7 bases, in that order; junction bases with no gene match: 12. CDR1 and CDR2 from the germline V gene are MGHDK and SYGVNS. This CDR3 spans 16 amino acids. The CDR3 here is CASSEPGQGRQGEAFF. In DNA, the CDR3 is TGTGCCAGCAGTGAGCCGGGACAGGGAAGACAGGGTGAAGCTTTCTTT.

The chain is built from TRBV7-9 and TRBJ2-1, with 8 nucleotides matching TRBD2. Looked up from germline, CDR1 is SEHNR and CDR2 is FQNEAQ (reference sequence). CDR3 length: 15 residues. Losses at the gene ends were 5 bases for V and 2 bases for J; bases not matched to a gene: 5. CDR3 sequence reads: CASSQGRGAYNEQFF. The CDR3 coding sequence is TGTGCCAGCAGCCAAGGGCGGGGGGCCTACAATGAGCAGTTCTTC.

V and J are TRBV6-1 and TRBJ2-3; 10 bases align to TRBD2. Trimming took 4 bases from V and 3 from J; bases not matched to a gene: 13. The germline gives CDR1 MNHNS, CDR2 SASEGT. The CDR3 runs to 18 residues. The CDR3 region has the DNA TGTGCCAGCAGTGCTCCTAGCGGGGGAACTGCGGGGACAGATACGCAGTATTTT. Protein: CASSAPSGGTAGTDTQYF.

V and J are TRBV4-1 and TRBJ1-1; no clear D gene. Per the germline V gene, CDR1 is MGHRA and CDR2 is YSYEKL. The V end lost 0 bases, the J end lost 5 bases, and 10 bases lay between the germline ends. The CDR3 runs to 14 residues. Written as DNA, the CDR3 is TGCGCCAGCAGCCAAGACGTCGGCGGGACTGAAGCTTTCTTT. Its translation: CASSQDVGGTEAFF.

This chain connects TRBV19 to TRBJ1-1; D is ambiguous. This CDR3 spans 15 amino acids. Germline V gives CDR1 LNHDA, CDR2 SQIVND (reference sequence). Trimming removed 1 base at V and 3 bases at J, with 12 bases between. The CDR3 region is CASSIGAGDDTEAFF. CDR3 DNA sequence: TGTGCCAGTAGTATAGGGGCAGGCGACGACACTGAAGCTTTCTTT.